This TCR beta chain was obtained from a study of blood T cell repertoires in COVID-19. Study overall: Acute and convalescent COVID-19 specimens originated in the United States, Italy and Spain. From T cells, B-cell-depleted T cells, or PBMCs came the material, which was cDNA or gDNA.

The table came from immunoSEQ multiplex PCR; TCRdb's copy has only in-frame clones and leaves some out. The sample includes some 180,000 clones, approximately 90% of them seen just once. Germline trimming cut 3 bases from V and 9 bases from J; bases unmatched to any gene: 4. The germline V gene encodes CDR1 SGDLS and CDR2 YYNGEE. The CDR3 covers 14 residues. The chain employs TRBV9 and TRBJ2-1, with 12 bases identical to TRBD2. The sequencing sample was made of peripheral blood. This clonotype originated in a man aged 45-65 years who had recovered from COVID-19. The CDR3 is CASSALAGGGEQFF. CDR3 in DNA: TGTGCCAGCAGCGCACTAGCGGGGGGTGGTGAGCAGTTCTTC.